This TCR beta chain was captured by sequencing in a study of control samples from healthy donors and cancer patients. Clones were read by immunoSEQ multiplex PCR, and TCRdb kept only the in-frame ones, dropping some. The table has 130,000 or so clones, over 75% seen once. The V gene lost 4 bases and the J gene lost 7 bases, with 16 bases spanning the gap. The CDR3 contains 15 residues. Germline lookup yields CDR1 MNHEY and CDR2 SMNVEV (reference sequence). Sequenced input: blood. The TCR comes from a man aged 50-60 years in good health. This chain joins TRBV27 and TRBJ1-4; no reliable D call. CDR3 sequence reads: CASSSRGLRGEKLFF. The DNA of the CDR3 is TGTGCCAGCAGTTCTAGAGGGTTAAGAGGTGAAAAACTGTTTTTT.